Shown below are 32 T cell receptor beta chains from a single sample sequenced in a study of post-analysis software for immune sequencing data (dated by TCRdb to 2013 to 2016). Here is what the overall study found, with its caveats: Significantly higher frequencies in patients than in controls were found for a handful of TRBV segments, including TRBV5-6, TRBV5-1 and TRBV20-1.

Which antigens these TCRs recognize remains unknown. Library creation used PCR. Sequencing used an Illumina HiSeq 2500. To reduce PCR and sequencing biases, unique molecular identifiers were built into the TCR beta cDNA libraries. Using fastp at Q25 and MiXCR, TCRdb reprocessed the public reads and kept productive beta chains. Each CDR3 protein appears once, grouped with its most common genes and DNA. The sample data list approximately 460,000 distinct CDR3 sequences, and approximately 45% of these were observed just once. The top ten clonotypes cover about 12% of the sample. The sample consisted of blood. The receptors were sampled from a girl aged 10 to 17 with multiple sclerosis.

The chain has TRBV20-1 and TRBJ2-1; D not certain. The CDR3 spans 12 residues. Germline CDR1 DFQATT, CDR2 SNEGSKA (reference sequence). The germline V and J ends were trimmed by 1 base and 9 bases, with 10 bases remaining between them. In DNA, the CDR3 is TGCAGTGCTAGAGGACCGTCGGGTGAGCAGTTCTTC. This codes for CSARGPSGEQFF.

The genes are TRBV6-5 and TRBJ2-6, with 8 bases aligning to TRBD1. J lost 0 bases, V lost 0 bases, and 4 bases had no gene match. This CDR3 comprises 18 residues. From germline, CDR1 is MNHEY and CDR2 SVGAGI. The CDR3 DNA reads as TGTGCCAGCAGTTACTCTGGACAGGGCGTCTCTGGGGCCAACGTCCTGACTTTC. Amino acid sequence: CASSYSGQGVSGANVLTF.

CDR3 sequence: CSARWASGKETQYF. As DNA, the CDR3 is TGCAGTGCTAGATGGGCCAGCGGTAAAGAGACCCAGTACTTC. The chain recombines TRBV20-1 with TRBJ2-5; a possible D gene is TRBD2 (5 bases). The CDR3 sequence is 14 residues long. Germline lookup yields CDR1 DFQATT and CDR2 SNEGSKA (reference sequence). Trimming left V 2 bases short and J 3 bases short, with 13 bases between.

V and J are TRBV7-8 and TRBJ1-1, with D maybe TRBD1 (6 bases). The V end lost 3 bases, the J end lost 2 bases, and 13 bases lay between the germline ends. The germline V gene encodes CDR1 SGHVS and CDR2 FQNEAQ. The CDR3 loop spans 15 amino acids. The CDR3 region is CASSFMGGVNTEAFF. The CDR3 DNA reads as TGTGCCAGCAGCTTTATGGGGGGCGTCAACACTGAAGCTTTCTTT. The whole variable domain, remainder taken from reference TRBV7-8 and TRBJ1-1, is GAGVSQSPRYKVAKRGQDVALRCDPISGHVSLFWYQQALGQGPEFLTYFQNEAQLDKSGLPSDRFFAERPEGSVSTLKIQRTQQEDSAVYLCASSFMGGVNTEAFFGQGTRLTVV.

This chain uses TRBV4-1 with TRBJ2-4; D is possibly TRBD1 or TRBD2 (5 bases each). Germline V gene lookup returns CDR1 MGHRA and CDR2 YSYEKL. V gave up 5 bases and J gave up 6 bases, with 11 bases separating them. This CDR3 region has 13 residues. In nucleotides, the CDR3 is TGCGCCAGCAGCTACCTTGGGGGAAACATTCAGTACTTC. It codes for CASSYLGGNIQYF.

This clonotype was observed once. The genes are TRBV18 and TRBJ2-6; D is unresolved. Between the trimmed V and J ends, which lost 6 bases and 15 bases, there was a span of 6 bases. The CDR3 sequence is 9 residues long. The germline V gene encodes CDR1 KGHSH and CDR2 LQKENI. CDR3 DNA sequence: TGTGCCAGCTCCTCCCCCCTGACTTTC. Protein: CASSSPLTF.

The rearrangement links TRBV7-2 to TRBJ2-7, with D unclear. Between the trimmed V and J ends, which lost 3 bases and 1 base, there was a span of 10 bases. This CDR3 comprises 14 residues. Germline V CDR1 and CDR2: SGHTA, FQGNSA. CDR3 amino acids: CASSFETISYEQYF. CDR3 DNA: TGTGCCAGCAGCTTCGAGACAATTTCCTACGAGCAGTACTTC. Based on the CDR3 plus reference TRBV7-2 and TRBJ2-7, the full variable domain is GAGVSQSPSNKVTEKGKDVELRCDPISGHTALYWYRQSLGQGLEFLIYFQGNSAPDKSGLPSDRFSAERTGGSVSTLTIQRTQQEDSAVYLCASSFETISYEQYFGPGTRLTVT.

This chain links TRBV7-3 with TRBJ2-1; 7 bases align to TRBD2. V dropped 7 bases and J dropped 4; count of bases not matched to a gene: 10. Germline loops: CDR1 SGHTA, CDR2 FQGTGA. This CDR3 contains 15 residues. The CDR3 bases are TGTGCCAGCAACCCCGGGCTAGCGGTTTACAATGAGCAGTTCTTC. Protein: CASNPGLAVYNEQFF.

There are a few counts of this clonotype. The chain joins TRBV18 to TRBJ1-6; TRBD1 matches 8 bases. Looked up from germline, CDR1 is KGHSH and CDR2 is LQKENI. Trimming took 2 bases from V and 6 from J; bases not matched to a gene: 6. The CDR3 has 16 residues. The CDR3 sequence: CASSPSVDRVNSPLHF. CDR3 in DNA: TGTGCCAGCTCACCATCGGTGGACAGGGTTAATTCACCCCTCCACTTT.

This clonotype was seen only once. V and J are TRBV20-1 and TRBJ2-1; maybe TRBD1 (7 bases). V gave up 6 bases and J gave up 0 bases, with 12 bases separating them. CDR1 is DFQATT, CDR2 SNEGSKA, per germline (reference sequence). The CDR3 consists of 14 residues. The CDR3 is CSAGGQSSYNEQFF. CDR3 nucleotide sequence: TGCAGTGCGGGGGGACAGTCCTCCTACAATGAGCAGTTCTTC.

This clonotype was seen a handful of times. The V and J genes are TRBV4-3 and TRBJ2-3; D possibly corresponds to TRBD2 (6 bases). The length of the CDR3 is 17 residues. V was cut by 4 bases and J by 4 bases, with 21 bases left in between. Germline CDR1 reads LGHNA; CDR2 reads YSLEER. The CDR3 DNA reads TGCGCCAGCAGCCTCACTCTCGGCGGGACGGGGGCAGATACGCAGTATTTT. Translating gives CASSLTLGGTGADTQYF.

The CDR3 DNA is TGCGCCAGCACCCTTGTGCGTAGCTCCTACAATGAGCAGTTCTTC. Residues: CASTLVRSSYNEQFF. The chain has TRBV5-1 and TRBJ2-1; D not resolved. CDR1 is SGHRS and CDR2 is YFSETQ in the germline V gene. The CDR3 loop spans 15 amino acids. V was trimmed by 6 bases and J by 0 bases, leaving 13 bases between them.

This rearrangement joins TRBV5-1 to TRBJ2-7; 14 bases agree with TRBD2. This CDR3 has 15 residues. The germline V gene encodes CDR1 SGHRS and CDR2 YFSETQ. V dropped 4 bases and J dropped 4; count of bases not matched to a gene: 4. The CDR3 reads CASSHRTSGRYEQYF. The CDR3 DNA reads TGCGCCAGCAGCCATCGGACTAGCGGGAGGTACGAGCAGTACTTC.

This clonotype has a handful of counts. This CDR3 is CATLPGGSYEQYF. The CDR3, as DNA: TGTGCAACCCTACCGGGGGGGAGCTACGAGCAGTACTTC. The chain joins TRBV6-6 to TRBJ2-7; the match to TRBD2 covers 8 bases. The germline CDR1 and CDR2 sequences are MNHNY and SVGAGI (reference sequence). This CDR3 spans 13 amino acids.

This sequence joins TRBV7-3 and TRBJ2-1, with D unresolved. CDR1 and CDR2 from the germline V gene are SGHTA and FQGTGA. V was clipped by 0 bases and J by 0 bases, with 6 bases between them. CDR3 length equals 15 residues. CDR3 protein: CASSLTESSYNEQFF. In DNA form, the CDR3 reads TGTGCCAGCAGCTTAACTGAGAGCTCCTACAATGAGCAGTTCTTC. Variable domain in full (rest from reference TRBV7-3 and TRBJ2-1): GAGVSQTPSNKVTEKGKYVELRCDPISGHTALYWYRQSLGQGPEFLIYFQGTGAADDSGLPNDRFFAVRPEGSVSTLKIQRTERGDSAVYLCASSLTESSYNEQFFGPGTRLTVL.

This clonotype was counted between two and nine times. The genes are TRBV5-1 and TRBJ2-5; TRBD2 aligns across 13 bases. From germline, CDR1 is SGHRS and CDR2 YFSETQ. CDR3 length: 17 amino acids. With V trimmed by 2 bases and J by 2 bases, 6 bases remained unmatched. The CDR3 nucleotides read TGCGCCAGCAGCTTACAGGGGACTAGCGGGACTCAAGAGACCCAGTACTTC. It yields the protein CASSLQGTSGTQETQYF.

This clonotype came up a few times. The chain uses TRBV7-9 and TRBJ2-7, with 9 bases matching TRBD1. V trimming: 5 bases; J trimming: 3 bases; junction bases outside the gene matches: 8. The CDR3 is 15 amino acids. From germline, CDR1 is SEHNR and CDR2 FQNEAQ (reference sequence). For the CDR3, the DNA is TGTGCCAGCAGCCTCTCGCGGACAGGGGTCTACGAGCAGTACTTC. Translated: CASSLSRTGVYEQYF.

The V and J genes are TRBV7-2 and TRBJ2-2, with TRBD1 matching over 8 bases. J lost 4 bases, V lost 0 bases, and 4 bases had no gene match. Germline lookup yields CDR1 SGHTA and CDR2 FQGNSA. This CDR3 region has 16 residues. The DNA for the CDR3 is TGTGCCAGCAGCTTAGCGGGGACAGGCAGCACCGGGGAGCTGTTTTTT. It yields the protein CASSLAGTGSTGELFF.

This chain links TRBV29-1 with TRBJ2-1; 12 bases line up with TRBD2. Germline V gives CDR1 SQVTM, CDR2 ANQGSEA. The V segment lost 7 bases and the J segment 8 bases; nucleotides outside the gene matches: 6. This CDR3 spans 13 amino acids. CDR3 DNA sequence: TGCAGCGCTGGACTAGCGGGGAGATATGAGCAGTTCTTC. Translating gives CSAGLAGRYEQFF.

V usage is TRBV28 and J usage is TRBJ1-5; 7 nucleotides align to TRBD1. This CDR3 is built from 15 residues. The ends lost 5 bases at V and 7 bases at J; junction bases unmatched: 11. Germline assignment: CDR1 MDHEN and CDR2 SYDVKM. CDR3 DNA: TGTGCCAGCAGTCCCCGACAGGGCCGGGGGCAGCCCCAGCATTTT. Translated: CASSPRQGRGQPQHF.

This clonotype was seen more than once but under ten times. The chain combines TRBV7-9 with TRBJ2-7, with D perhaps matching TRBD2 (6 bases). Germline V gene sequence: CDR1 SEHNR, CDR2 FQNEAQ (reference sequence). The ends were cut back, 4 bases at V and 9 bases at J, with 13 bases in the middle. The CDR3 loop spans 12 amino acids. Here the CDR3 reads CASSSYAGLQYF. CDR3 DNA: TGTGCCAGCAGCTCGTACGCGGGGTTGCAGTACTTC.

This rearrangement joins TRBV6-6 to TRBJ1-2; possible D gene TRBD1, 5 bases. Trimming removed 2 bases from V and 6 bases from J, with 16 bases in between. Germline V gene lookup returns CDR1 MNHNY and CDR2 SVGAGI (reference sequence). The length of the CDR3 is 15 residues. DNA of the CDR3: TGTGCCAGCAGTTACGTCGGGGCTGGCGTGAATGGCTACACCTTC. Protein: CASSYVGAGVNGYTF.

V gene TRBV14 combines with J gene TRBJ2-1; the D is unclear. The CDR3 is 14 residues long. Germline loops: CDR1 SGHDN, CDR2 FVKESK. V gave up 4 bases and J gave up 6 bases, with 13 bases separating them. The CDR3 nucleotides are TGTGCCAGCAGCCCTACTTTATTCGGCAATGAGCAGTTCTTC. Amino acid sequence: CASSPTLFGNEQFF. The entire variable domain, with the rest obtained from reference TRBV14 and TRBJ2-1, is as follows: EAGVTQFPSHSVIEKGQTVTLRCDPISGHDNLYWYRRVMGKEIKFLLHFVKESKQDESGMPNNRFLAERTGGTYSTLKVQPAELEDSGVYFCASSPTLFGNEQFFGPGTRLTVL.

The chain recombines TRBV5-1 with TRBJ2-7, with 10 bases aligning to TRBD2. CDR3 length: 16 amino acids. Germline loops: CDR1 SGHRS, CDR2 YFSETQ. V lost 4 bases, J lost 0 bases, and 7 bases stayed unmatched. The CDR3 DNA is TGCGCCAGCAGCCCTGGACTAGCGGCTAGCTCCTACGAGCAGTACTTC. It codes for CASSPGLAASSYEQYF.

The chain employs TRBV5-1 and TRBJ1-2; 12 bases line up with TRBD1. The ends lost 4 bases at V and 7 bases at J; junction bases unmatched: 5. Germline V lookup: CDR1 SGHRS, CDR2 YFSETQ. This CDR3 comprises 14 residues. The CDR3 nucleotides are TGCGCCAGCAGCCTCGGGACAGGGGGCACTGGCTACACCTTC. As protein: CASSLGTGGTGYTF.

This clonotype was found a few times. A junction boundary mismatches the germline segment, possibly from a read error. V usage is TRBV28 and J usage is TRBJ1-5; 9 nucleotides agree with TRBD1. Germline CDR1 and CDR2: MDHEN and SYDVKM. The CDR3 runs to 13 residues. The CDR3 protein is CASNRGHGQLQHF. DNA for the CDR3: TGTGCCAGCAACAGGGGGCACGGTCAGCTCCAGCATTTT.

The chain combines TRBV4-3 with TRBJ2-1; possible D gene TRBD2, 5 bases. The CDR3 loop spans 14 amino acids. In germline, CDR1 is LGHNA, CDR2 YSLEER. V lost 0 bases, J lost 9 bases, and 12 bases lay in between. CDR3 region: CASSQDWASSEQFF. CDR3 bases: TGCGCCAGCAGCCAAGATTGGGCTAGCAGTGAGCAGTTCTTC.

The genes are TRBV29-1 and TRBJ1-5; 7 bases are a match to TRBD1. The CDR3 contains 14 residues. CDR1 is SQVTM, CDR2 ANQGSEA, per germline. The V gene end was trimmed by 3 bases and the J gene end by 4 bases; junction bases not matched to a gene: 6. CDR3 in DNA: TGCAGCGTTGACTGGGACAGCGCAAATCAGCCCCAGCATTTT. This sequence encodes CSVDWDSANQPQHF.

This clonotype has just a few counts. Here the CDR3 reads CAISESGAASGRYNEQFF. The CDR3 nucleotides read TGTGCCATCAGTGAGTCGGGGGCGGCTAGCGGGAGGTACAATGAGCAGTTCTTC. The chain recombines TRBV10-3 with TRBJ2-1; 11 nucleotides line up with TRBD2. V shed 0 bases and J 4 bases; nucleotides not matched to a gene: 8. The germline CDR1 and CDR2 sequences are ENHRY and SYGVKD. This CDR3 is built from 18 residues.

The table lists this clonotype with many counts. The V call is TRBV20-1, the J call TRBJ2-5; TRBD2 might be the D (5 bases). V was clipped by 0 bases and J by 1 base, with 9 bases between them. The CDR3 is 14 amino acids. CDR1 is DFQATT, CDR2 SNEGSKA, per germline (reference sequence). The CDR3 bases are TGCAGTGCTAGAGATAGAACTAGCCAAGAGACCCAGTACTTC. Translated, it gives CSARDRTSQETQYF.

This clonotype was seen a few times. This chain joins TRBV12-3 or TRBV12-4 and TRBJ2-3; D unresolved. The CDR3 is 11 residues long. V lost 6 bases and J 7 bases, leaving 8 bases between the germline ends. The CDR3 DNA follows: TGTGCCAGCAGCCGTGAACATACGCAGTATTTT. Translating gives CASSREHTQYF.

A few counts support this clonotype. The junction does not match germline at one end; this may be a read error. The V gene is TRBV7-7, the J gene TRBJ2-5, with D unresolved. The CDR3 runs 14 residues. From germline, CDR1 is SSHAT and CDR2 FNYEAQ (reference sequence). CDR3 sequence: CASSLRTRGETQYF. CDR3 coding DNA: TGTGCTAGCAGCTTACGTACTCGTGGGGAGACCCAGTACTTC. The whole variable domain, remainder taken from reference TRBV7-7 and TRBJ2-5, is GAGVSQSPRYKVTKRGQDVTLRCDPISSHATLYWYQQALGQGPEFLTYFNYEAQPDKSGLPSDRFSAERPEGSISTLTIQRTEQRDSAMYRCASSLRTRGETQYFGPGTRLLVL.